This T cell receptor beta chain was found in a study of OX40 agonist ivuxolimab in advanced cancers. Across the study: As their treatment, patients were administered ivuxolimab, an agonistic anti-OX40 (CD134) antibody.

General observations from the study: CD4+ and CD8+ blood T cells expanded clonally by week 6 at 0.1 to 3.0 mg/kg. Compared with others, partial responders at 0.1-3.0 mg/kg displayed clonal expansion among the lowest. Among some nonresponders, normalized T-cell clonal expansion was also low.

The method was immunoSEQ multiplex PCR; TCRdb's version includes in-frame clones alone and lacks a portion of them. The data hold some 66,000 clones, with around four fifths observed a single time. There are a few counts of this clone. What it binds is unknown. This TCR was recovered from an adult with an advanced solid tumor such as melanoma, head and neck, liver or kidney cancer. The sequences come from CD4+ or CD8+ T cells sorted from blood, collected in a trial of the OX40 agonist ivuxolimab.

The CDR3 region is CASSPFRAGADTGELFF. CDR3 nucleotides: TGTGCCAGCAGCCCTTTTAGGGCGGGAGCCGACACCGGGGAGCTGTTTTTT. The J gene is TRBJ2-2, the V gene TRBV7-9; 7 bases fit TRBD2. The V and J ends lost 5 bases and 3 bases, in that order; junction bases with no gene match: 12. The germline CDR1 and CDR2 sequences are SEHNR and FQNEAQ (reference sequence). CDR3 size: 17 residues.